The 28 T cell receptor beta chains below all came from one sample that was sequenced in a study of blood T cells in healthy people across ages. The use of a sample-barcoded 5' primer and a J-beta primer mix characterized a second PCR of about 7 to 12 cycles. Using its own MiXCR run on the 5' RACE reads, TCRdb lists one record per CDR3 protein. The sample contains hundreds of thousands of distinct CDR3 sequences, over 45% of which appear only once. Material for sequencing was blood. The receptors derive from a man aged 30-40 years in good health.

This clonotype was seen more than once but under ten times. The V and J genes are TRBV6-6 and TRBJ1-2; D perhaps matches TRBD1 (6 bases). The V gene lost 2 bases and the J gene lost 4 bases, with 14 bases spanning the gap. Germline CDR1 MNHNY, CDR2 SVGAGI (reference sequence). The CDR3 length is 15 residues. CDR3 in amino acids: CASSYGGGAGYGYTF. As DNA, the CDR3 is TGTGCCAGCAGTTACGGGGGGGGCGCGGGCTATGGCTACACCTTC.

This clonotype turned up a few times. The chain is built from TRBV10-1 and TRBJ2-1; unclear D gene. Looked up from germline, CDR1 is WNHNN and CDR2 is SYGVQD (reference sequence). CDR3 length equals 17 residues. Between the trimmed V and J ends, which lost 3 bases and 2 bases, there was a span of 17 bases. CDR3 in amino acids: CASSDPRQTGPYNEQFF. In nucleotides, the CDR3 is TGCGCCAGCAGTGACCCGAGGCAAACCGGCCCCTACAATGAGCAGTTCTTC.

The CDR3, as DNA: TGCGCCAGCAGTCCGAGGGACAGGGCCTACGAGCAGTACTTC. This gives the protein CASSPRDRAYEQYF. The V gene is TRBV4-1, the J gene TRBJ2-7, with TRBD1 matching over 9 bases. CDR1 MGHRA and CDR2 YSYEKL come from the germline V gene. V lost 6 bases, J lost 2 bases, and 5 bases stayed unmatched. The CDR3 is 14 residues long.

The chain recombines TRBV6-2 or TRBV6-3 with TRBJ1-2, with D unclear. V gave up 0 bases and J gave up 2 bases, with 13 bases separating them. The CDR3 is made up of 16 amino acids. CDR1 is MNHEY and CDR2 is SVGEGT in the germline V gene. CDR3 coding DNA: TGTGCCAGCAGTTACTCGATGGGAGCCCTAAACTATGGCTACACCTTC. It translates to CASSYSMGALNYGYTF.

The chain is built from TRBV29-1 and TRBJ1-2; D is unresolved. The germline V and J ends were trimmed by 4 bases and 7 bases, with 16 bases remaining between them. Germline V gives CDR1 SQVTM, CDR2 ANQGSEA. The CDR3 totals 13 residues. CDR3 DNA sequence: TGCAGCGTTGGAAGGGTCCTCGATAGTGGCTACACCTTC. This codes for CSVGRVLDSGYTF.

J is TRBJ2-3 and V is TRBV7-2; 8 nucleotides agree with TRBD2. Germline loops: CDR1 SGHTA, CDR2 FQGNSA. The J segment lost 6 bases and the V segment lost 5 bases, leaving 13 bases of the junction unmatched. The CDR3 loop spans 16 amino acids. The CDR3 region is CASSPDPGGQDDTQYF. CDR3 sequence (DNA): TGTGCCAGCAGCCCAGACCCGGGGGGGCAAGATGATACGCAGTATTTT.

The chain carries TRBV19 and TRBJ2-1, with 7 nucleotides matching TRBD2. The V gene's germline CDR1 is LNHDA and CDR2 SQIVND (reference sequence). The CDR3 extends over 16 amino acids. V lost 4 bases, J lost 8 bases, and 14 bases stayed unmatched. As DNA, the CDR3 is TGTGCCAGTAGTACCCCTTTGGGCGGGGGACGAGATGAGCAGTTCTTC. Residues: CASSTPLGGGRDEQFF.

Concerning this clonotype itself: At one of its ends the junction is not consistent with the germline gene, which may arise from a read error. The CDR3 loop reads CAGSLGAAGPRQYGYTF. The CDR3, as DNA: TGTGCCGGCAGCTTAGGGGCAGCTGGTCCGCGGCAGTATGGCTACACCTTC. The chain combines TRBV7-2 with TRBJ1-2; tentative D call: TRBD1 (5 bases). Germline V lookup: CDR1 SGHTA, CDR2 FQGNSA. This CDR3 contains 17 residues.

The rearrangement joins TRBV20-1 to TRBJ2-7, with D possibly being TRBD2 (6 bases). V was pared by 3 bases and J by 4 bases, with 19 bases between. This CDR3 contains 15 residues. CDR1 and CDR2 (germline): DFQATT, SNEGSKA (reference sequence). CDR3 amino acids: CSASHIADRSYEQYF. CDR3 sequence (DNA): TGCAGTGCTAGCCACATAGCGGACCGCTCATACGAGCAGTACTTC.

This chain links TRBV5-1 with TRBJ2-7; D is unclear. This CDR3 spans 14 amino acids. The germline gives CDR1 SGHRS, CDR2 YFSETQ. The V gene lost 0 bases and the J gene lost 2 bases, with 9 bases spanning the gap. DNA for the CDR3: TGCGCCAGCAGCTTGGAGGTCTTTACCTACGAGCAGTACTTC. Its translation is CASSLEVFTYEQYF.

V gene TRBV4-1 combines with J gene TRBJ2-2; maybe TRBD1 (5 bases). V gave up 4 bases and J gave up 9 bases, with 18 bases separating them. Germline assignment: CDR1 MGHRA and CDR2 YSYEKL. The CDR3 has 15 amino acids. CDR3 residues: CASSPLMTDRWELFF. CDR3 nucleotides: TGCGCCAGCAGCCCGCTGATGACAGACCGCTGGGAGCTGTTTTTT.

This clonotype has only a few counts. V is TRBV7-2 and J is TRBJ2-4; 8 bases fit TRBD1. The CDR3 extends over 15 amino acids. The germline V gene has CDR1 SGHTA and CDR2 FQGNSA. V lost 3 bases, J lost 8 bases, and 9 bases stayed unmatched. This CDR3 is CASSLPVGGQDIQYF. The DNA of the CDR3 is TGTGCCAGCAGCTTGCCGGTGGGGGGACAGGACATTCAGTACTTC.

The chain carries TRBV7-2 and TRBJ1-6; weak D call: TRBD1 (5 bases). Trimming cost V 1 base and J 10 bases, with 11 bases left between them. The germline V gene has CDR1 SGHTA and CDR2 FQGNSA. The CDR3 runs to 14 residues. CDR3 residues: CASSLVTGPSPLHF. The CDR3, as DNA: TGTGCCAGCAGCTTAGTAACAGGCCCCTCACCCCTCCACTTT.

The rearrangement uses TRBV3-1 and TRBJ2-7; 8 nucleotides match TRBD1. The CDR3 covers 14 residues. Unmatched junction bases numbered 11, after V lost 8 bases and J lost 5 bases. Germline CDR1 reads LGHDT; CDR2 reads YNNKEL (reference sequence). In DNA, the CDR3 is TGTGCCAGCCGCCTGGACAGGGCCCCAAACGAGCAGTACTTC. Encoded protein: CASRLDRAPNEQYF.

The chain's CDR3 is CASSPRRGSGGTDTQYF. CDR3 bases: TGTGCCAGCAGCCCCCGCCGAGGTAGCGGGGGAACAGATACGCAGTATTTT. The chain carries TRBV5-4 and TRBJ2-3, with 9 positions matching TRBD2. This CDR3 comprises 17 residues. Trimming took 4 bases from V and 3 from J; bases not matched to a gene: 12. Germline CDR1 and CDR2: SGHNT and YYREEE (reference sequence). The entire variable domain, with the rest obtained from reference TRBV5-4 and TRBJ2-3, is as follows: ETGVTQSPTHLIKTRGQQVTLRCSSQSGHNTVSWYQQALGQGPQFIFQYYREEENGRGNFPPRFSGLQFPNYSSELNVNALELDDSALYLCASSPRRGSGGTDTQYFGPGTRLTVL.

This clonotype has just a few counts. The gene calls are TRBV20-1 and TRBJ1-5; D is possibly TRBD1 (6 bases). This CDR3 spans 15 amino acids. CDR1 and CDR2 from the germline V gene are DFQATT and SNEGSKA (reference sequence). The CDR3 DNA is TGCAACCCCTTACCACAGGGATTCAGCAATCAGCCCCAGCATTTT. Translating gives CNPLPQGFSNQPQHF.

CDR3 residues: CASSVAQRVQGIHEQYF. CDR3 coding DNA: TGTGCCAGCAGCGTAGCTCAAAGGGTTCAGGGAATCCACGAGCAGTACTTC. The chain couples TRBV9 to TRBJ2-7; a weak D match, TRBD1 (5 bases). The ends were cut back, 0 bases at V and 5 bases at J, with 21 bases in the middle. The CDR3 is made up of 17 amino acids. Germline loops: CDR1 SGDLS, CDR2 YYNGEE. Using reference TRBV9 and TRBJ2-7 for the parts outside the CDR3, the full variable domain is DSGVTQTPKHLITATGQRVTLRCSPRSGDLSVYWYQQSLDQGLQFLIQYYNGEERAKGNILERFSAQQFPDLHSELNLSSLELGDSALYFCASSVAQRVQGIHEQYFGPGTRLTVT.

The rearrangement joins TRBV11-1 to TRBJ2-1; weak D call: TRBD1 (5 bases). V was clipped by 5 bases and J by 13 bases, with 15 bases between them. The CDR3 covers 12 residues. The germline CDR1 and CDR2 sequences are SGHAT and FQDESV (reference sequence). CDR3: CASSPDWGSQFF. CDR3 DNA sequence: TGTGCCAGCAGCCCAGACTGGGGCTCACAGTTCTTC.

This clonotype has just a few counts. The rearrangement joins TRBV7-6 to TRBJ1-5, with TRBD1 identical over 7 bases. In germline, CDR1 is SGHVS, CDR2 FNYEAQ. Trimming took 1 base from V and 1 from J; bases not matched to a gene: 1. This CDR3 region has 15 residues. CDR3 DNA: TGTGCCAGCAGCTTAGAGGGACAGAGCAATCAGCCCCAGCATTTT. Encoded protein: CASSLEGQSNQPQHF.

The genes are TRBV4-1 and TRBJ1-2; 9 bases line up with TRBD1. Germline V gene data show CDR1 as MGHRA and CDR2 as YSYEKL. The V gene end was trimmed by 3 bases and the J gene end by 7 bases; junction bases not matched to a gene: 12. The CDR3 consists of 16 residues. As DNA, the CDR3 is TGCGCCAGCAGCCATCCCATCACAGGGGGCGCGACTGGCTACACCTTC. Translated: CASSHPITGGATGYTF.

The chain links TRBV24-1 to TRBJ1-5; D is ambiguous. V lost 1 base, J lost 3 bases, and 18 bases lay in between. CDR3 length: 18 residues. CDR1 KGHDR and CDR2 SFDVKD come from the germline V gene. CDR3 DNA sequence: TGTGCCACCAGTGATTTTGTGGGGTCCCACAGTCTCAATCAGCCCCAGCATTTT. Translation: CATSDFVGSHSLNQPQHF.

The J gene is TRBJ1-6, the V gene TRBV11-2; TRBD1 is a possible D gene (5 bases). Germline CDR1 reads SGHAT; CDR2 reads FQNNGV. Trimming stripped 5 bases from V and 7 bases from J, with 18 bases between. The CDR3 consists of 16 residues. In nucleotides, the CDR3 is TGTGCCAGCAGCCATGGCGGAGCGCGGGGGAATTCACCCCTCCACTTT. Translated, it gives CASSHGGARGNSPLHF. Drawing the rest from reference TRBV11-2 and TRBJ1-6, the complete variable domain is EAGVAQSPRYKIIEKRQSVAFWCNPISGHATLYWYQQILGQGPKLLIQFQNNGVVDDSQLPKDRFSAERLKGVDSTLKIQPAKLEDSAVYLCASSHGGARGNSPLHFGNGTRLTVT.

The rearrangement links TRBV5-1 to TRBJ2-1, with TRBD2 matching 8 bases. Trimming removed 4 bases from V and 11 bases from J; junction bases left unmatched: 8. The CDR3 runs to 13 residues. CDR1 is SGHRS and CDR2 is YFSETQ in the germline V gene. The CDR3 DNA follows: TGCGCCAGCAGCGCCGGTCGGGGGGGCAAGCAGTTCTTC. As protein: CASSAGRGGKQFF.

This clonotype was seen only a few times. The chain carries TRBV9 and TRBJ2-7; TRBD2 agrees at 8 bases. The CDR3 is 14 residues long. Germline-derived CDR1 and CDR2 are SGDLS and YYNGEE. V was clipped by 5 bases and J by 2 bases; unmatched bases: 6. This CDR3 is CASSVGGGPYEQYF. CDR3 bases: TGTGCCAGCAGTGTCGGGGGGGGACCCTACGAGCAGTACTTC.

A few counts support this clonotype. The gene calls are TRBV4-2 and TRBJ2-2; 8 bases match TRBD1. The V gene's germline CDR1 is LGHNA and CDR2 YNFKEQ. With 4 bases clipped from V and 6 bases from J, the junction kept 7 bases outside the gene matches. This CDR3 has 15 residues. The CDR3 loop is CASSRPLDRAGELFF. CDR3 sequence (DNA): TGTGCCAGCAGCCGACCGCTGGACAGGGCCGGGGAGCTGTTTTTT.

The chain has TRBV2 and TRBJ1-5, with D uncertain. The CDR3 spans 13 residues. CDR1 and CDR2 (germline): SNHLY, FYNNEI. V gave up 3 bases and J gave up 12 bases, with 15 bases separating them. The CDR3 DNA reads TGTGCCAGCAGTGAGAGTCTGGGCGTTTACCAGCATTTT. Its protein product is CASSESLGVYQHF.

The table lists this clonotype with a few counts. The V and J genes are TRBV7-9 and TRBJ2-1; 11 nucleotides agree with TRBD2. The length of the CDR3 is 15 residues. Trimming removed 8 bases from V and 4 bases from J; junction bases left unmatched: 7. Germline loops: CDR1 SEHNR, CDR2 FQNEAQ (reference sequence). DNA of the CDR3: TGTGCCAGCGGTCCCGGGACTAGCGGTTACAATGAGCAGTTCTTC. Translation gives CASGPGTSGYNEQFF.

The chain couples TRBV5-1 to TRBJ1-6; D call uncertain. Germline V CDR1 and CDR2: SGHRS, YFSETQ. The CDR3 loop spans 14 amino acids. The V end was cut by 1 base, the J end by 8 bases, with 10 bases between. CDR3 residues: CASSLRDTDSPLHF. CDR3 nucleotide sequence: TGCGCCAGCAGCTTGAGGGATACAGATTCACCCCTCCACTTT. Looking up the rest from reference TRBV5-1 and TRBJ1-6 gives the full variable domain: KAGVTQTPRYLIKTRGQQVTLSCSPISGHRSVSWYQQTPGQGLQFLFEYFSETQRNKGNFPGRFSGRQFSNSRSEMNVSTLELGDSALYLCASSLRDTDSPLHFGNGTRLTVT.